Sample share makes the clone carrying this TCR beta chain medium-sized. What it recognizes is unknown. This sample was included in a study of T-cell reconstitution after alpha-beta-depleted transplantation in children. Study-wide points: T-cell numbers and diversity, one year after transplant, stemmed largely from T cells that were newly produced. About two months after transplant, alpha-beta T cells reportedly came from several hundred expanded graft clones. Day-60 TCRbeta diversity that was high in some patients was derived from surviving recipient T cells and thymic progenitors.

CDR3 length equals 14 residues. Losses at the gene ends were 4 bases for V and 3 bases for J; bases not matched to a gene: 5. From germline, CDR1 is MNHEY and CDR2 SVGEGT. Preparing the TCRbeta library involved the use of unique molecular identifiers. TCRdb used MiXCR to reprocess the PCR reads, holding one entry per CDR3 protein. The sample consists of 700,000 to 950,000 distinct CDR3 sequences, 16% of them appearing once. The sequence was obtained from a male patient younger than 18 who had a stem cell transplant for acute lymphoblastic leukemia, so the T cells may come from the graft donor. The chain is built from TRBV6-2 or TRBV6-3 and TRBJ2-5; TRBD1 matches at 7 bases. Sequences were derived from PBMCs, mostly from graft donor cells, sampled 360 days after TCRalphabeta/CD19-depleted stem cell transplant. The CDR3 nucleotides are TGTGCCAGCAGTTCCGGACAGGTAGAAGAGACCCAGTACTTC. Amino acids: CASSSGQVEETQYF.